This TCR beta chain derives from a study of blood T cells in healthy people across ages. Together with a sample-barcoded 5' primer, a J-beta primer mix was included in a second PCR lasting 7 to 11 cycles. Each cDNA molecule, via a template-switch adaptor with 12 random nucleotides, was tagged. TCRdb reprocessed the 5' RACE reads with MiXCR, giving one entry per CDR3 protein. The sample records about 2 million distinct CDR3 sequences, around half being singletons. V was cut by 7 bases and J by 0 bases, with 16 bases left in between. CDR1 is MNHNS, CDR2 SASEGT, per germline. The CDR3 contains 15 residues.

The J gene is TRBJ2-7, the V gene TRBV6-1; D uncertain. The clonotype was recovered from a middle-aged woman in good health. The sequenced material came from blood. CDR3 amino acids: CASTSVALSSYEQYF. The CDR3 nucleotides are TGTGCCAGCACCTCGGTCGCCTTAAGCTCCTACGAGCAGTACTTC.